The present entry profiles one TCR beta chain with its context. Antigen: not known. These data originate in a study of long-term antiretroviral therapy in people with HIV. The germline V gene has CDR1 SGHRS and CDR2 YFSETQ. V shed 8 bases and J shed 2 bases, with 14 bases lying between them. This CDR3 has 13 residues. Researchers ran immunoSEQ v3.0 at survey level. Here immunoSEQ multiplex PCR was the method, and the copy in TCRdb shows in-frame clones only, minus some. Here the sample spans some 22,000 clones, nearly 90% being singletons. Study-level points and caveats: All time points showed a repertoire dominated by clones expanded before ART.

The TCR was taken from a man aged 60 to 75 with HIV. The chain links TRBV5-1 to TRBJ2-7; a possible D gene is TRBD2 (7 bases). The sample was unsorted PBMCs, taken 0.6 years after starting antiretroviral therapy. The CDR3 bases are TGCGCCAGTATGGGGGGGCCGACCTACGAGCAGTACTTC. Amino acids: CASMGGPTYEQYF.